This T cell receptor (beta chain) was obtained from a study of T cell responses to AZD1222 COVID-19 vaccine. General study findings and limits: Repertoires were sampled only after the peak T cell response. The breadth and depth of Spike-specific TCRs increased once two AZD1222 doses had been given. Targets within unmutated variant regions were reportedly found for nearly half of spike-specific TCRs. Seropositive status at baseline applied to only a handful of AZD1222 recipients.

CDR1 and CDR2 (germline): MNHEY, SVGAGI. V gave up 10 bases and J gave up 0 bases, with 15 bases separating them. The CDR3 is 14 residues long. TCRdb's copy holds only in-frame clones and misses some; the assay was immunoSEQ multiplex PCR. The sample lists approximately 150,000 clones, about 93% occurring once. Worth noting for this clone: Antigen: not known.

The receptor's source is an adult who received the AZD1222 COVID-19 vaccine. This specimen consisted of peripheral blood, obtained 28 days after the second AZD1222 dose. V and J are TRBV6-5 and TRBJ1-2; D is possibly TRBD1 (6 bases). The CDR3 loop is CAIRTGIANYGYTF. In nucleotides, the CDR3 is TGTGCCATCCGTACAGGGATCGCTAACTATGGCTACACCTTC.